This section outlines one T cell receptor beta chain sequence together with its context. Germline V gene data show CDR1 as SGHDT and CDR2 as YYEEEE. V lost 2 bases, J lost 6 bases, and 17 bases lay in between. The CDR3 totals 15 residues. The data originate from a study of T cells in tuberculosis. The method was immunoSEQ multiplex PCR; TCRdb's version includes in-frame clones alone and lacks a portion of them. The data show around 30,000 clones, approximately 95% seen once. The specimen was PBMCs. The clonotype was recovered from a donor aged 10 to 29 with latent tuberculosis or without tuberculosis infection. The J gene is TRBJ1-2, the V gene TRBV5-6; no reliable D call. The CDR3 spells CASSFPDWANDGYTF. The CDR3 DNA reads TGTGCCAGCAGCTTTCCGGATTGGGCCAACGATGGCTACACCTTC. The whole variable domain, remainder taken from reference TRBV5-6 and TRBJ1-2, is DAGVTQSPTHLIKTRGQQVTLRCSPKSGHDTVSWYQQALGQGPQFIFQYYEEEERQRGNFPDRFSGHQFPNYSSELNVNALLLGDSALYLCASSFPDWANDGYTFGSGTRLTVV.